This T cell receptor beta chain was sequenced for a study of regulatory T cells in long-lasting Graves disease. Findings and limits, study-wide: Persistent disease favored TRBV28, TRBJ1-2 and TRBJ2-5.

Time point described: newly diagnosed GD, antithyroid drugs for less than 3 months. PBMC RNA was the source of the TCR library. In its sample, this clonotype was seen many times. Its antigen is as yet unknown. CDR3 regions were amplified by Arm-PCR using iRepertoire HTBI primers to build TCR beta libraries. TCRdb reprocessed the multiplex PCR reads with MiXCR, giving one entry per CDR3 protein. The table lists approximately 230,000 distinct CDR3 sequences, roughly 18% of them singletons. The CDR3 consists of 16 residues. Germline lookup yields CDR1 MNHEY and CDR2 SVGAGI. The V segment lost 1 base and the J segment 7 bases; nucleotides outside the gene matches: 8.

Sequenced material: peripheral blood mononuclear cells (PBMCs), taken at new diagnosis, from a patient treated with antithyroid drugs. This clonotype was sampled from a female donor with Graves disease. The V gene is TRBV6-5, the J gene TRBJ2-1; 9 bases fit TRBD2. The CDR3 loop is CASSYLASGEMNEQFF. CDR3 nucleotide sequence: TGTGCCAGCAGTTACTTGGCTAGCGGGGAGATGAATGAGCAGTTCTTC.